The clone carrying this TCR beta chain was detected a few times. No antigen is known for it. These data come from a study of T cells in localized non-small cell lung cancer. Study-level results: Tumor showed lower T cell clonality than uninvolved adjacent lung, where it was highest. Prolonged overall survival went with higher T cell density in the blood. Median roughly 57 top-100 tumor clones were shared with paired adjacent lung. Sequencing was limited to one tumor region, leaving the possibility of heterogeneity open.

Some clones are missing from TCRdb's copy, which holds only in-frame ones; the method was immunoSEQ multiplex PCR. The sample has approximately 2,000 clones, roughly 25% seen once; the top ten hold approximately 7.7%. Germline values: CDR1 MDHEN, CDR2 SYDVKM. CDR3 length equals 14 residues. Trimming stripped 5 bases from V and 5 bases from J, with 13 bases between. This specimen was lung tumor tissue, taken before any cancer treatment. This chain uses TRBV28 with TRBJ1-5; a weak D match, TRBD1 (6 bases). The receptor's source is a man aged 35-69 years with stage III lung adenocarcinoma. The CDR3 is CASSAYREYQPQHF. The CDR3 nucleotides read TGTGCCAGCAGTGCCTACAGGGAATATCAGCCCCAGCATTTT.